This T cell receptor beta chain was sequenced in a study of cytomegalovirus exposure and HLA in healthy donors. Study summary: From HLA-typed donors, an early data release held 70 million to 95 million unique TCRs.

The germline V and J ends were trimmed by 2 bases and 7 bases, with 12 bases remaining between them. Germline V gives CDR1 ENHRY, CDR2 SYGVKD. This CDR3 comprises 13 residues. A multiplex PCR was run with 60 Vbeta primers and 13 Jbeta primers. Produced via immunoSEQ multiplex PCR; TCRdb's table is partial and in-frame only. The sample totals some 76,000 clones; its top ten clones hold about 5%. The clonotype originates from a man aged 35 to 55 in good health and CMV-seronegative. Material for sequencing was PBMCs. V and J are TRBV10-3 and TRBJ2-7, with a tentative D call TRBD1 (6 bases). The CDR3 loop reads CAISEVQGREQYF. The CDR3 DNA sequence: TGTGCCATCAGTGAGGTACAGGGAAGAGAGCAGTACTTC.